This paragraph covers one TCR beta chain sequence. The antigen remains unidentified. The record originates from a study of tissue T cells after allogeneic stem cell transplantation. Study details: Graft-versus-host disease patients received grafts, four unmodified and three CD34-selected to deplete T cells.

CDR3 sequences, V/J genes, frequencies and template counts came from survey-depth TCRbeta sequencing. Sequenced by immunoSEQ multiplex PCR; TCRdb stores in-frame clones only, minus some. The sample includes 25,000 to 35,000 clones, around 86% of them seen just once. The germline V gene encodes CDR1 LGHNA and CDR2 YSLEER. The CDR3 runs 16 residues. V was cut by 0 bases and J by 9 bases, with 15 bases left in between. General study findings and limits: This small cohort was clinically heterogeneous, and sampling depth was a limitation. Anatomically similar tissues had similar TCR repertoires within each patient.

The J gene is TRBJ1-6, the V gene TRBV4-3, with a weak D call TRBD1 (5 bases). The source is a woman between 18 and 50 years old who later had graft-versus-host disease after an allogeneic stem cell transplant. This specimen consisted of blood, obtained before transplantation. Here the CDR3 DNA reads TGCGCCAGCAGCCAAGATCATGGGCAGGGAGGTTCACCCCTCCACTTT. This encodes CASSQDHGQGGSPLHF.